The T cell receptor (delta chain) under discussion was sequenced for a study of γδ T cells in repeated Plasmodium falciparum infection. Study-level information: Malaria-naive adults were infected with P. falciparum NF54 four times over roughly 620 days. Some Malian samples span acute malaria episodes; others come from no-transmission periods.

Overall study results and limits: Waves of new clonotype selection appeared after repeated controlled infections in Vdelta2-negative, largely Vdelta1+, gammadelta T cells. Malian donors came from one small rural village, predominantly one ethnic group.

This CDR3 has 20 amino acids. V was pared by 4 bases and J by 2 bases, with 21 bases of the junction left unmatched. Looked up from germline, CDR1 is TSWWSYY and CDR2 is QGS. Concerning this clone: The antigen remains unidentified.

TCRdb re-called the multiplex PCR reads with CATT. The sample records 50,000 or so delta-chain clones, about 1.6% being singletons. Gammadelta T cells were flow-sorted from PBMC into Vgamma9/Vdelta2+ and Vdelta2-negative populations for bulk analysis. The receptor was derived from a pool of human donors (malaria-infected and uninfected, not separated). This chain links TRDV1 with TRDJ1; 8 nucleotides agree with TRDD3. Since TCRdb gives no J gene, matching the DNA to germline was used here to assign it. Material: gamma-delta T cells from blood. CDR3 bases: TGTGCTCTTGGGGTGCGGTTTCCCTCCGTACTGGGGATACATACCGATAAACTCATCTTT. This translates into CALGVRFPSVLGIHTDKLIF.